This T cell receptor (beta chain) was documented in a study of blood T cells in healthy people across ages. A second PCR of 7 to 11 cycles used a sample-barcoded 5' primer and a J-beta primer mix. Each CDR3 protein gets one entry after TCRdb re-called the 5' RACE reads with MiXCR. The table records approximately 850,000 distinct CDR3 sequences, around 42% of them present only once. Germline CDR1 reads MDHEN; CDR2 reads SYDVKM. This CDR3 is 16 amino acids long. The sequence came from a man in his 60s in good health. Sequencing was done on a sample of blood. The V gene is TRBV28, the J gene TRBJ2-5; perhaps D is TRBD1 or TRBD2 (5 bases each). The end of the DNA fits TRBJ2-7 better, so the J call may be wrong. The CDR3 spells CASRPHSGQGAHEQYF. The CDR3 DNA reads TGTGCCAGCAGACCCCACTCGGGGCAGGGTGCCCACGAGCAGTACTTC.